The 8 T cell receptor beta chains below were found in one sample sequenced in a study of blood T cell repertoires in COVID-19. Clones were sequenced by immunoSEQ multiplex PCR, and TCRdb holds only the in-frame ones, with some missing. Counted here are around 160,000 clones, about 84% occurring once; the ten biggest clones make up over 10%. The sequenced sample consisted of peripheral blood. These receptors were taken from a man aged 60 to 75 with active or convalescent COVID-19.

The rearrangement uses TRBV11-2 and TRBJ2-3; 9 nucleotides match TRBD1. The junction had 7 bases not matched to a gene; V was cut back by 8 bases and J by 4 bases. Germline V gene data show CDR1 as SGHAT and CDR2 as FQNNGV. This CDR3 is 14 amino acids long. The CDR3 DNA follows: TGTGCCAGCCGTCTGACAGGGGGGCCAGATACGCAGTATTTT. Residues: CASRLTGGPDTQYF.

This chain connects TRBV4-3 to TRBJ1-2; D is possibly TRBD1 (6 bases). Deletions cut 1 base from V and 0 bases from J, with 9 bases between. The CDR3 spans 15 residues. Per germline, CDR1 LGHNA and CDR2 YSLEER. CDR3 DNA sequence: TGCGCCAGCAGCCAAGTCCGACAGGCTAACTATGGCTACACCTTC. It codes for CASSQVRQANYGYTF.

The rearrangement links TRBV7-3 to TRBJ2-7; 7 bases agree with TRBD1. This CDR3 has 13 residues. V lost 3 bases and J lost 4; bases outside the gene matches: 3. Germline loops: CDR1 SGHTA, CDR2 FQGTGA. The CDR3 DNA is TGTGCCAGCAGCTTCGGGACAGAGTACGAGCAGTACTTC. This sequence encodes CASSFGTEYEQYF.

The V gene is TRBV6-2 or TRBV6-3, the J gene TRBJ2-3; 7 bases are a match to TRBD2. This CDR3 contains 16 residues. J gave up 1 base and V 4 bases, and 8 bases lay outside the gene matches. The V gene's germline CDR1 is MNHEY and CDR2 SVGEGT. CDR3 protein: CASSSGGRSGTDTQYF. For the CDR3, the DNA is TGTGCCAGCAGTTCTGGCGGGAGAAGCGGCACAGATACGCAGTATTTT.

The chain joins TRBV28 to TRBJ1-5, with D possibly TRBD1 on 5 matching bases. Trimming shortened V by 2 bases and J by 0 bases, and 11 bases separated the two germline ends. CDR1 is MDHEN and CDR2 is SYDVKM in the germline V gene. This CDR3 has 16 amino acids. CDR3: CASSLMGGNSNQPQHF. The CDR3 nucleotides read TGTGCCAGCAGTTTAATGGGGGGGAATAGCAATCAGCCCCAGCATTTT.

This chain connects TRBV5-4 to TRBJ1-2; perhaps TRBD1 as D (5 bases). Germline V CDR1 and CDR2: SGHNT, YYREEE (reference sequence). Trimming removed 0 bases at V and 4 bases at J, with 13 bases between. The CDR3 covers 15 residues. The CDR3 reads CASSLVSGLGYGYTF. CDR3 sequence (DNA): TGTGCCAGCAGCTTGGTATCAGGGCTCGGCTATGGCTACACCTTC. Supplemented by reference TRBV5-4 and TRBJ1-2, the full variable domain reads ETGVTQSPTHLIKTRGQQVTLRCSSQSGHNTVSWYQQALGQGPQFIFQYYREEENGRGNFPPRFSGLQFPNYSSELNVNALELDDSALYLCASSLVSGLGYGYTFGSGTRLTVV.

This clone has a count of ten or more. This rearrangement joins TRBV7-9 to TRBJ2-7; 10 nucleotides agree with TRBD2. V was clipped by 5 bases and J by 7 bases; unmatched bases: 8. The CDR3 runs 14 residues. Germline V lookup: CDR1 SEHNR, CDR2 FQNEAQ (reference sequence). The CDR3 DNA reads TGTGCCAGCAGCGACTCTAGCGGGGGCCGGGAGCAGTACTTC. It specifies CASSDSSGGREQYF.

V gene TRBV5-1 combines with J gene TRBJ2-2, with D possibly TRBD2 on 5 matching bases. V gave up 1 base and J gave up 6 bases, with 13 bases separating them. This CDR3 comprises 15 residues. CDR1 and CDR2 (germline): SGHRS, YFSETQ. The CDR3 DNA is TGCGCCAGCAGCTTGACTGGGGAGCGTGCCGGGGAGCTGTTTTTT. Encoded protein: CASSLTGERAGELFF.